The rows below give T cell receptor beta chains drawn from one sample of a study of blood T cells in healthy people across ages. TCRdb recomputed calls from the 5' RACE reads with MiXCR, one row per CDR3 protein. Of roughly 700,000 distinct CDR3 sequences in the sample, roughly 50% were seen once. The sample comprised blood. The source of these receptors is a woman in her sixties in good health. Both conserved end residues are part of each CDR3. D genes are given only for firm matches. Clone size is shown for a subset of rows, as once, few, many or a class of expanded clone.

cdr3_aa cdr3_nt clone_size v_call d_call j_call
CASSFGPNGREADTQYF TGTGCCAGCAGTTTTGGCCCCAACGGGAGGGAGGCAGATACGCAGTATTTT . TRBV27 TRBD2 TRBJ2-3
CASSPGGTSFYEQYF TGCGCCAGCAGCCCGGGCGGGACTAGCTTCTACGAGCAGTACTTC . TRBV5-1 TRBD2 TRBJ2-7
CASLGKRVLGETQYF TGTGCCAGCCTCGGGAAGAGGGTCCTTGGGGAGACCCAGTACTTC . TRBV21-1 . TRBJ2-5
CASSQDVMAGGYVSTYNEQFF TGCGCCAGCAGCCAAGATGTGATGGCAGGGGGGTATGTAAGCACCTACAATGAGCAGTTCTTC . TRBV4-3 . TRBJ2-1
CASSLEGTPSYEQYF TGCGCCAGCAGCTTGGAAGGCACGCCCTCCTACGAGCAGTACTTC few TRBV5-1 . TRBJ2-7
CAIGRDNSYEQYF TGTGCCATCGGTCGGGACAACTCCTACGAGCAGTACTTC . TRBV6-1 . TRBJ2-7
CASSRLGGSTDTQYF TGTGCCAGCAGCCGTCTAGGAGGTTCCACAGATACGCAGTATTTT few TRBV7-7 . TRBJ2-3
CASSSNSGTQYF TGTGCCAGCAGTTCCAACTCCGGGACGCAGTATTTT . TRBV25-1 . TRBJ2-3
CASSPTAGQPQKLFF TGTGCCAGCTCACCAACGGCAGGACAACCCCAAAAACTGTTTTTT few TRBV18 . TRBJ1-4
CSASPGTGSYEQYF TGCAGTGCTTCTCCCGGGACAGGTAGTTACGAGCAGTACTTC few TRBV20-1 TRBD1 TRBJ2-7
CSVDQGDHYEQYF TGCAGCGTGGACCAGGGAGACCACTACGAGCAGTACTTC . TRBV29-1 . TRBJ2-7
CATSDPDVSSYNEQFF TGTGCCACCAGTGACCCTGACGTGAGCTCCTACAATGAGCAGTTCTTC . TRBV24-1 . TRBJ2-1
CALRGGSEETQYF TGTGCCCTCCGGGGCGGGAGTGAGGAGACCCAGTACTTC . TRBV28 TRBD2 TRBJ2-5
CASSGQGFTDTQYF TGCGCCAGCAGCGGACAGGGATTCACAGATACGCAGTATTTT . TRBV5-1 TRBD1 TRBJ2-3
CASSQDRQYLEQYF TGTGCCAGCTCACAGGACCGCCAATACCTAGAGCAGTACTTC many TRBV18 . TRBJ2-7
CSGGRTSKTNEQFF TGCAGCGGGGGCAGGACTAGCAAAACCAATGAGCAGTTCTTC few TRBV29-1 TRBD2 TRBJ2-1
CASSYTYAGKNYGYTF TGTGCCAGCAGTTATACCTACGCAGGGAAGAACTATGGCTACACCTTC few TRBV27 . TRBJ1-2
CASSLSIGRRETQYF TGTGCCAGCAGCTTAAGTATCGGGAGGAGGGAGACCCAGTACTTC few TRBV11-2 TRBD2 TRBJ2-5
CASRKGLAGHSSYNEQFF TGTGCCAGCAGAAAAGGACTAGCGGGGCATAGCTCCTACAATGAGCAGTTCTTC . TRBV6-2/TRBV6-3 TRBD2 TRBJ2-1
CASSLVRGHEQYF TGCGCCAGCAGCTTGGTCAGGGGGCACGAGCAGTACTTC . TRBV5-1 TRBD1 TRBJ2-7
CASSWDRGTDTQYF TGCGCCAGCAGCTGGGACAGGGGAACAGATACGCAGTATTTT few TRBV28 TRBD1 TRBJ2-3
CSVAGDRIAGTQYF TGCAGCGTTGCCGGGGACAGGATTGCAGGTACGCAGTATTTT . TRBV29-1 TRBD1 TRBJ2-3
CSVTSGATDTQYF TGCAGCGTGACTAGCGGGGCCACAGATACGCAGTATTTT . TRBV29-1 TRBD2 TRBJ2-3
CASTQDREKFF TGTGCCAGCACCCAGGACAGGGAAAAGTTCTTC . TRBV6-6 TRBD1 TRBJ2-1
CASSPSGRIGYTF TGTGCCAGCAGTCCTAGTGGCAGGATAGGCTACACCTTC . TRBV28 . TRBJ1-2
CSARTGAGSGTQYF TGCAGTGCGAGGACAGGGGCAGGGTCGGGTACGCAGTATTTT once TRBV20-1 TRBD1 TRBJ2-3
CSQPGLAGGRDEQYF TGCAGTCAACCGGGACTAGCGGGAGGTCGCGATGAGCAGTACTTC . TRBV20-1 TRBD2 TRBJ2-5
CASSQLAGEDEQFF TGTGCCAGCAGCCAGCTAGCGGGAGAAGATGAGCAGTTCTTC . TRBV3-1 TRBD2 TRBJ2-1
CASSLRQGQTEAFF TGCGCCAGCAGCTTGCGGCAGGGTCAAACTGAAGCTTTCTTT . TRBV5-1 . TRBJ1-1
CASSSDRGGWQTQYF TGTGCCAGCAGTTCGGACAGGGGAGGGTGGCAGACCCAGTACTTC few TRBV12-3/TRBV12-4 TRBD1 TRBJ2-5
CASSLVRRSQETQYF TGTGCCAGCAGCTTAGTAAGGCGTTCACAAGAGACCCAGTACTTC . TRBV11-2 . TRBJ2-5
CASSYGLRGLNQPQHF TGTGCCAGCAGTTATGGTTTAAGGGGGTTGAATCAGCCCCAGCATTTT many TRBV6-2/TRBV6-3 . TRBJ1-5
CAWSATGPDTQYF TGTGCCTGGAGCGCGACAGGGCCCGATACGCAGTATTTT . TRBV30 TRBD1 TRBJ2-3
CASTARNTGELFF TGTGCCAGCACCGCTAGGAACACCGGGGAGCTGTTTTTT . TRBV3-1 . TRBJ2-2
CASSLGRARNEQFF TGTGCCAGCAGCTTGGGGAGGGCCAGAAATGAGCAGTTCTTC . TRBV5-6 . TRBJ2-1
CASSLVARGFGDTQYF TGTGCCAGCAGCTTAGTGGCCAGGGGGTTCGGAGATACGCAGTATTTT few TRBV7-2 TRBD1 TRBJ2-3
CASSPSGRTTDTQYF TGCGCCAGCAGCCCTAGCGGGAGGACCACAGATACGCAGTATTTT . TRBV5-1 TRBD2 TRBJ2-3
CSAGTGFNQPQHF TGCAGTGCCGGGACAGGCTTTAATCAGCCCCAGCATTTT few TRBV20-1 TRBD1 TRBJ1-5
CASSEEVWNDNEQFF TGTGCCAGCAGTGAAGAGGTGTGGAACGACAATGAGCAGTTCTTC . TRBV25-1 . TRBJ2-1
CASSPPSRLFQETQYF TGTGCCAGCTCGCCACCCTCTAGGCTTTTTCAAGAGACCCAGTACTTC . TRBV18 . TRBJ2-5
CSVTSGSHEQYF TGCAGCGTTACAAGCGGGAGCCACGAGCAGTACTTC few TRBV29-1 TRBD2 TRBJ2-7
CACTGGGTEAFF TGTGCCTGTACAGGGGGAGGGACTGAAGCTTTCTTT few TRBV30 TRBD1 TRBJ1-1
CASRPPRGAYNEQFF TGTGCCAGCAGGCCCCCGCGGGGGGCGTACAATGAGCAGTTCTTC once TRBV6-5 TRBD2 TRBJ2-1
CAWSPGTGSYEQYF TGTGCCTGGAGCCCCGGGACAGGGTCCTACGAGCAGTACTTC . TRBV30 TRBD1 TRBJ2-7
CSATDQGAYEQYF TGCAGTGCAACCGACCAGGGGGCCTACGAGCAGTACTTC few TRBV20-1 TRBD1 TRBJ2-7
CASTILGGTGDYEQYF TGTGCCAGCACCATCCTGGGGGGGACAGGGGACTACGAGCAGTACTTC few TRBV28 TRBD1 TRBJ2-7
CATSRGPVGTGYNEQFF TGTGCCACCAGCAGAGGACCCGTCGGGACAGGGTACAATGAGCAGTTCTTC . TRBV15 TRBD1 TRBJ2-1
CASSSRVTGGDEQYF TGCGCCAGCAGCTCTCGGGTGACGGGAGGTGACGAGCAGTACTTC . TRBV5-1 TRBD2 TRBJ2-7
CATSDFGTTPQETQYF TGTGCCACCAGTGATTTTGGGACAACACCCCAAGAGACCCAGTACTTC few TRBV24-1 . TRBJ2-5
CASSHGDSSLNEQFF TGTGCCAGCAGCCACGGGGACTCCAGCCTCAATGAGCAGTTCTTC . TRBV9 . TRBJ2-1
CSARYSGRISYEQYF TGCAGTGCTAGATACAGCGGGAGGATCTCCTACGAGCAGTACTTC . TRBV20-1 TRBD2 TRBJ2-7
CASSQDWGNQLQHF TGCGCCAGCAGCCAAGATTGGGGCAATCAGCTCCAGCATTTT . TRBV4-3 . TRBJ1-5
CAWTPGTGLWNTEAFF TGTGCCTGGACCCCCGGGACAGGGCTTTGGAACACTGAAGCTTTCTTT . TRBV30 TRBD1 TRBJ1-1
CSASSGTGESEQYF TGCAGTGCTAGCTCCGGGACAGGGGAGTCCGAGCAGTACTTC few TRBV20-1 TRBD1 TRBJ2-7
CASSQIPGPTTNEKLFF TGCGCCAGCAGCCAGATTCCCGGACCGACAACTAATGAAAAACTGTTTTTT . TRBV4-3 . TRBJ1-4